Presented here are 29 T cell receptor beta chains from one specimen sequenced in a study of cytomegalovirus exposure and HLA in healthy donors (TCRdb year 2017). Library prep was done by the immunoSEQ multiplex PCR assay. A mixture of 60 forward primers for TCR Vbeta segments and 13 reverse primers for TCR Jbeta segments was used in the multiplex PCR. This immuneACCESS table, as held by TCRdb, lists in-frame sequences with V and J called but not all clones. Of the missing ones, under half trace to an unresolved V gene in checked studies; the others have no known cause. The sample contains tens of thousands of clones, over 65% of them found a single time. The ten largest clones take up less than 4.5% of the sample. Input material: PBMCs. These receptors came from a man between 35 and 55 years old in good health and CMV-seronegative.

The chain recombines TRBV25-1 with TRBJ2-1, with D possibly being TRBD2 (5 bases). Trimming removed 2 bases from V and 3 bases from J, with 8 bases in between. The germline V gene encodes CDR1 MGHDK and CDR2 SYGVNS. This CDR3 has 14 amino acids. The CDR3 here is CASSETSFYNEQFF. In DNA, the CDR3 is TGTGCCAGCAGTGAAACTAGTTTCTACAATGAGCAGTTCTTC.

The chain links TRBV19 to TRBJ1-5; the D is unclear. This CDR3 has 18 residues. Trimming shortened V by 3 bases and J by 5 bases, and 23 bases separated the two germline ends. Germline V CDR1 and CDR2: LNHDA, SQIVND (reference sequence). This CDR3 reads CASSMDSAPSSDHQPQHF. The CDR3 nucleotides are TGTGCCAGTAGTATGGACTCAGCCCCAAGTAGCGACCATCAGCCCCAGCATTTT.

The rearrangement links TRBV30 to TRBJ2-5; D is possibly TRBD2 (6 bases). The CDR3 covers 15 residues. V gave up 0 bases and J gave up 7 bases, with 18 bases separating them. Germline V gene data show CDR1 as GTSNPN and CDR2 as SVGIG (reference sequence). CDR3 in amino acids: CAWSVGGNLRGTQYF. The CDR3 region has the DNA TGTGCCTGGAGTGTAGGAGGGAACCTAAGGGGGACCCAGTACTTC.

This chain joins TRBV28 and TRBJ2-5; 10 bases are shared with TRBD2. The DNA matches TRBJ2-7 better at its end, which makes the J call doubtful. Per germline, CDR1 MDHEN and CDR2 SYDVKM. The CDR3 length is 16 residues. CDR3 sequence (DNA): TGTGCCAGCAGTTTATGGGGGAGCGGGAGGGAGAACGAGCAGTACTTC. Translation gives CASSLWGSGRENEQYF.

The chain joins TRBV19 to TRBJ2-2; D may be TRBD1 (7 bases). Trimming stripped 3 bases from V and 3 bases from J, with 11 bases between. The CDR3 consists of 15 residues. Per germline, CDR1 LNHDA and CDR2 SQIVND (reference sequence). In DNA form, the CDR3 reads TGTGCCAGTAGTATCGGGGGACAGCACACCGGGGAGCTGTTTTTT. Residues: CASSIGGQHTGELFF.

The chain combines TRBV7-2 with TRBJ2-7; 13 bases agree with TRBD2. The CDR3 covers 14 residues. Germline V lookup: CDR1 SGHTA, CDR2 FQGNSA. V gave up 5 bases and J gave up 4 bases; unmatched junction bases: 2. The CDR3 reads CASSGTSGNYEQYF. Here the CDR3 DNA reads TGTGCCAGCAGCGGGACTAGCGGGAATTACGAGCAGTACTTC.

Written as DNA, the CDR3 is TGTGCCAGCAGGGACAGCCAACTCAGCAATCAGCCCCAGCATTTT. Translated, it gives CASRDSQLSNQPQHF. The chain links TRBV6-6 to TRBJ1-5; D might be TRBD1 (6 bases). V was shortened by 6 bases and J by 1 base, with 13 bases between the two germline ends. The CDR3 extends over 15 amino acids. Germline lookup yields CDR1 MNHNY and CDR2 SVGAGI (reference sequence).

The chain carries TRBV4-2 and TRBJ2-3, with 7 bases matching TRBD2. J gave up 4 bases and V 3 bases, and 7 bases lay outside the gene matches. CDR3 size: 15 residues. Germline CDR1 is LGHNA and CDR2 is YNFKEQ. CDR3 nucleotide sequence: TGTGCCAGCAGCCAGGTTGGCGGGAGATCAGATACGCAGTATTTT. Amino acids: CASSQVGGRSDTQYF.

The rearrangement joins TRBV9 to TRBJ2-6; D may be TRBD1 (6 bases). The CDR3 runs 18 residues. Germline lookup yields CDR1 SGDLS and CDR2 YYNGEE. Trimming took 5 bases from V and 4 from J, leaving 22 bases between them. CDR3 DNA: TGTGCCAGCAGTACCCGGGACATGGACGTATCGGGGGCCAACGTCCTGACTTTC. This sequence encodes CASSTRDMDVSGANVLTF.

The genes are TRBV4-3 and TRBJ2-3; TRBD2 agrees at 8 bases. The CDR3 consists of 15 residues. CDR1 LGHNA and CDR2 YSLEER come from the germline V gene. V lost 4 bases to trimming and J lost 5 bases; unmatched junction nucleotides: 8. The chain's CDR3 is CASSPGLARGDTQYF. In DNA form, the CDR3 reads TGCGCCAGCAGCCCCGGACTAGCCCGGGGAGATACGCAGTATTTT.

This chain links TRBV6-6 with TRBJ2-7; a weak D match, TRBD2 (6 bases). Trimming pared 4 bases from V and 6 bases from J, leaving 16 bases between. This CDR3 is built from 14 residues. In germline, CDR1 is MNHNY, CDR2 SVGAGI (reference sequence). The CDR3 spells CASSFGTGGVEQYF. CDR3 coding DNA: TGTGCCAGCAGTTTTGGGACCGGAGGGGTCGAGCAGTACTTC.

This clone has a handful of counts. The chain couples TRBV4-2 to TRBJ2-7, with 11 nucleotides matching TRBD2. V shed 1 base, J shed 4 bases, and the junction held 3 bases outside the gene matches. This CDR3 comprises 15 residues. Looked up from germline, CDR1 is LGHNA and CDR2 is YNFKEQ. The CDR3 DNA is TGTGCCAGCAGCCAAGCGGGACTAGCGGTTTACGAGCAGTACTTC. Translated, it gives CASSQAGLAVYEQYF.

The rearrangement uses TRBV10-1 and TRBJ2-4, with 8 nucleotides matching TRBD2. Trimming removed 6 bases from V and 0 bases from J; junction bases left unmatched: 19. The CDR3 sequence is 20 residues long. CDR1 and CDR2 (germline): WNHNN, SYGVQD (reference sequence). CDR3: CASRSGFTAGEPLAKNIQYF. CDR3 sequence (DNA): TGCGCCAGCAGGTCCGGGTTCACAGCGGGAGAACCTCTAGCCAAAAACATTCAGTACTTC.

This clone appeared a few times. This chain links TRBV6-1 with TRBJ2-2; D uncertain. Trimming cost V 2 bases and J 8 bases, with 12 bases left between them. CDR1 and CDR2 (germline): MNHNS, SASEGT. This CDR3 contains 14 residues. The CDR3 is CASSEQSRTGELFF. In DNA form, the CDR3 reads TGTGCCAGCAGTGAACAGTCCCGCACGGGGGAGCTGTTTTTT.

This clone was observed a few times. This rearrangement joins TRBV6-4 to TRBJ1-2; D is possibly TRBD1 (6 bases). Trimming left V 0 bases short and J 8 bases short, with 13 bases between. CDR3 length: 14 residues. Germline CDR1 MRHNA, CDR2 SNTAGT. CDR3 DNA sequence: TGTGCCAGCAGTGACTCGCCAGGGGCTGGCGGCTACACCTTC. Encoded protein: CASSDSPGAGGYTF.

The rearrangement links TRBV30 to TRBJ2-7; 10 nucleotides match TRBD2. V dropped 2 bases and J dropped 3; count of bases not matched to a gene: 10. In germline, CDR1 is GTSNPN, CDR2 SVGIG (reference sequence). The CDR3 runs to 16 residues. CDR3 region: CAWSSGRAELGYEQYF. CDR3 nucleotide sequence: TGTGCCTGGAGTAGCGGGAGGGCAGAACTTGGCTACGAGCAGTACTTC.

The CDR3 DNA reads as TGTGCCAGCAGTGTGGTTAGCGGGATGTTCTTC. Translating it yields CASSVVSGMFF. The chain recombines TRBV25-1 with TRBJ2-1, with 8 bases matching TRBD2. The CDR3 covers 11 residues. With V trimmed by 4 bases and J by 15 bases, 5 bases remained unmatched. In germline, CDR1 is MGHDK, CDR2 SYGVNS.

V and J are TRBV13 and TRBJ2-7; 8 bases map to TRBD2. Germline loops: CDR1 PRHDT, CDR2 FYEKMQ (reference sequence). J gave up 0 bases and V 5 bases, and 12 bases lay outside the gene matches. CDR3 length equals 17 residues. The CDR3 sequence: CASSRPFGLALSYEQYF. The CDR3, as DNA: TGTGCCAGCAGCCGACCCTTTGGACTAGCCCTCTCCTACGAGCAGTACTTC.

The rearrangement joins TRBV7-3 to TRBJ2-4, with a possible D match to TRBD2 (7 bases). Trimming cost V 5 bases and J 3 bases, with 17 bases left between them. The length of the CDR3 is 16 residues. Germline values: CDR1 SGHTA, CDR2 FQGTGA. The CDR3 DNA reads as TGTGCCAGCAGCCCGGATGGGGGCGGGAGCAAAAACATTCAGTACTTC. It translates to CASSPDGGGSKNIQYF.

The chain couples TRBV2 to TRBJ2-1, with a possible D match to TRBD1 (5 bases). V lost 2 bases and J 7 bases, leaving 15 bases between the germline ends. Germline V gene sequence: CDR1 SNHLY, CDR2 FYNNEI. This CDR3 contains 15 residues. The CDR3 loop is CASSEFSLGANEQFF. CDR3 sequence (DNA): TGTGCCAGCAGTGAATTTAGTTTAGGGGCGAATGAGCAGTTCTTC.

This chain uses TRBV29-1 with TRBJ1-2, with D possibly TRBD1 on 6 matching bases. CDR1 SQVTM and CDR2 ANQGSEA come from the germline V gene. CDR3 length: 12 amino acids. V lost 7 bases and J 4 bases, leaving 13 bases between the germline ends. The CDR3 region is CSGAGVGYGYTF. In DNA form, the CDR3 reads TGCAGCGGAGCAGGGGTTGGCTATGGCTACACCTTC. The variable domain in full, with the rest retrieved from reference TRBV29-1 and TRBJ1-2, is SAVISQKPSRDICQRGTSLTIQCQVDSQVTMMFWYRQQPGQSLTLIATANQGSEATYESGFVIDKFPISRPNLTFSTLTVSNMSPEDSSIYLCSGAGVGYGYTFGSGTRLTVV.

This clone turned up a few times. The V and J genes are TRBV5-1 and TRBJ1-4; D is ambiguous. The CDR3 totals 14 residues. V lost 0 bases and J lost 6, with 9 bases in between. Germline lookup yields CDR1 SGHRS and CDR2 YFSETQ. The CDR3: CASSLGAPDEKLFF. CDR3 DNA sequence: TGCGCCAGCAGCTTGGGGGCTCCGGATGAAAAACTGTTTTTT.

The chain couples TRBV2 to TRBJ2-7; 7 bases are a match to TRBD2. Germline trimming cut 4 bases from V and 3 bases from J; bases unmatched to any gene: 3. This CDR3 spans 13 amino acids. CDR1 is SNHLY, CDR2 FYNNEI, per germline. The CDR3 loop is CASSVERDYEQYF. The CDR3, as DNA: TGTGCCAGCAGTGTCGAGCGGGACTACGAGCAGTACTTC.

The chain is built from TRBV7-8 and TRBJ2-5; 7 nucleotides agree with TRBD1. Germline-derived CDR1 and CDR2 are SGHVS and FQNEAQ. With V trimmed by 1 base and J by 4 bases, 12 bases remained unmatched. CDR3 length: 17 residues. The CDR3 coding sequence is TGTGCCAGCAGCTTAGGGTTCTCCACAGGGGAGCGAGAGACCCAGTACTTC. It translates to CASSLGFSTGERETQYF.

The chain uses TRBV4-3 and TRBJ1-2, with 9 bases fitting TRBD1. The germline V gene encodes CDR1 LGHNA and CDR2 YSLEER. The junction had 4 bases not matched to a gene; V was cut back by 1 base and J by 7 bases. This CDR3 spans 14 amino acids. The CDR3 loop is CASSQGGTGLGYTF. The CDR3 nucleotides are TGCGCCAGCAGCCAAGGGGGGACAGGGCTTGGCTACACCTTC.

The chain employs TRBV27 and TRBJ2-7; 9 bases agree with TRBD1. CDR1 and CDR2 from the germline V gene are MNHEY and SMNVEV (reference sequence). CDR3 size: 18 residues. Trimming removed 3 bases from V and 1 base from J; junction bases left unmatched: 13. The CDR3 bases are TGTGCCAGCAGTTTCTCCGGGACAGGGATAGGTGGATCCTACGAGCAGTACTTC. This translates into CASSFSGTGIGGSYEQYF.

Notes on this clone: One end of the junction is discordant with germline, which a read error may explain. The chain has TRBV6-1 and TRBJ2-7, with D possibly being TRBD2 (5 bases). The germline gives CDR1 MNHNS, CDR2 SASEGT. This CDR3 comprises 12 residues. The CDR3 loop reads CASSEARGGSAF. Written as DNA, the CDR3 is TGTGCCAGCAGTGAAGCGCGAGGAGGAAGTGCCTTC.

The chain combines TRBV18 with TRBJ2-5, with D uncertain. Germline loops: CDR1 KGHSH, CDR2 LQKENI. This CDR3 has 12 residues. Between the trimmed V and J ends, which lost 3 bases and 1 base, there was a span of 3 bases. The CDR3 loop reads CASSPIQETQYF. In DNA, the CDR3 is TGTGCCAGCTCACCTATCCAAGAGACCCAGTACTTC.

The chain carries TRBV7-9 and TRBJ2-7, with D possibly TRBD2 on 7 matching bases. Trimming removed 4 bases at V and 4 bases at J, with 20 bases between. Per the germline V gene, CDR1 is SEHNR and CDR2 is FQNEAQ (reference sequence). The CDR3 runs to 16 residues. This CDR3 is CASSSLARGGIYEQYF. The CDR3, as DNA: TGTGCCAGCAGCTCTTTAGCGAGGGGGGGTATTTACGAGCAGTACTTC.